The text below deals with one TCR beta chain. Under the authors' procedure: Scientists estimated how many nucleated cells there were by amplifying reference gene primers. Data came from immunoSEQ multiplex PCR; TCRdb stores just in-frame clones and leaves some out. The V and J calls and clone size were taken over from that table, and D and trimming were inferred from the DNA. The table shows about 260,000 clones, with more than 80% occurring only once. CDR1 is SEHNR and CDR2 is FQNEAQ in the germline V gene (reference sequence). The CDR3 has 16 residues. V was pared by 5 bases and J by 4 bases, with 8 bases of the junction left unmatched. The record originates from a study of blood T cell repertoires in COVID-19. Study overall: Acute and convalescent COVID-19 samples came from the United States, Italy and Spain.

This receptor was identified in a woman aged 40 to 50 with acute or convalescent COVID-19. V usage is TRBV7-9 and J usage is TRBJ2-3; TRBD1 matches at 11 bases. The sequenced sample consisted of peripheral blood. CDR3 loop: CASSTQPGQGADTQYF. CDR3 bases: TGTGCCAGCAGCACACAACCGGGACAGGGGGCAGATACGCAGTATTTT.